Listed here are 30 T cell receptor beta chains from one sample, sequenced in a study of cytomegalovirus exposure and HLA in healthy donors. The PCR ran on 60 Vbeta and 13 Jbeta primers. Generated by immunoSEQ multiplex PCR, the TCRdb table keeps only in-frame clones and is missing some. The data contain approximately 100,000 clones, more than 70% of them seen just once; the ten biggest clones take up about 4%. The sample taken for sequencing was PBMCs. Source of these receptors: a woman aged 40 to 50 in good health and CMV-seronegative.

The V gene is TRBV29-1, the J gene TRBJ2-1, with 8 bases matching TRBD1. V dropped 4 bases and J dropped 4; count of bases not matched to a gene: 6. Germline V lookup: CDR1 SQVTM, CDR2 ANQGSEA. The length of the CDR3 is 14 residues. DNA of the CDR3: TGCAGCGTTGGAGCCGGGACAGGTTACAATGAGCAGTTCTTC. Its protein is CSVGAGTGYNEQFF.

CDR3 DNA sequence: TGTGCCAGCAGTGACCTCCGGGACAGAAAGGGGAACTATGGCTACACCTTC. This codes for CASSDLRDRKGNYGYTF. V and J are TRBV25-1 and TRBJ1-2, with 7 bases identical to TRBD1. The germline gives CDR1 MGHDK, CDR2 SYGVNS. The CDR3 has 17 residues. The ends lost 3 bases at V and 2 bases at J; junction bases unmatched: 12.

The V gene is TRBV14, the J gene TRBJ2-5; possibly TRBD1 for D (6 bases). Per the germline V gene, CDR1 is SGHDN and CDR2 is FVKESK. This CDR3 has 15 residues. Trimming stripped 0 bases from V and 8 bases from J, with 16 bases between. The CDR3 sequence: CASSQDPGQGITQYF. In DNA form, the CDR3 reads TGTGCCAGCAGCCAAGATCCGGGCCAGGGGATAACCCAGTACTTC.

The chain employs TRBV6-1 and TRBJ1-5; 7 nucleotides align to TRBD1. This CDR3 is built from 17 residues. V trimming: 4 bases; J trimming: 0 bases; junction bases outside the gene matches: 9. Germline V gives CDR1 MNHNS, CDR2 SASEGT. The CDR3 sequence: CASSARPGQVSNQPQHF. CDR3 DNA: TGTGCCAGCAGTGCACGACCAGGACAGGTTAGCAATCAGCCCCAGCATTTT.

This chain joins TRBV6-4 and TRBJ1-1; D remains unclear. CDR1 and CDR2 (germline): MRHNA, SNTAGT. Trimming removed 4 bases at V and 0 bases at J, with 6 bases between. The CDR3 runs to 13 residues. CDR3 sequence: CASSATLNTEAFF. The CDR3 DNA reads as TGTGCCAGCAGTGCCACTTTGAACACTGAAGCTTTCTTT.

The rearrangement uses TRBV19 and TRBJ1-5, with D tentatively TRBD1 (5 bases). With 2 bases removed from V and 0 bases from J, the gap between germline ends came to 23 bases. This CDR3 spans 20 amino acids. Germline V CDR1 and CDR2: LNHDA, SQIVND (reference sequence). The CDR3 reads CASSIRAADSRRDSNQPQHF. CDR3 nucleotide sequence: TGTGCCAGTAGTATACGAGCGGCTGACAGCAGGCGGGATAGCAATCAGCCCCAGCATTTT.

V and J are TRBV5-1 and TRBJ2-5; 7 positions match TRBD1. The J segment lost 2 bases and the V segment lost 4 bases, leaving 8 bases of the junction unmatched. This CDR3 region has 15 residues. Per the germline V gene, CDR1 is SGHRS and CDR2 is YFSETQ. The CDR3 region is CASSIDRAQQETQYF. In nucleotides, the CDR3 is TGCGCCAGCAGCATTGACAGGGCCCAACAAGAGACCCAGTACTTC.

The chain couples TRBV9 to TRBJ2-7, with 8 bases fitting TRBD1. The length of the CDR3 is 16 residues. From germline, CDR1 is SGDLS and CDR2 YYNGEE. The ends lost 1 base at V and 1 base at J; junction bases unmatched: 7. This CDR3 is CASSVLPGQDSYEQYF. In DNA form, the CDR3 reads TGTGCCAGCAGCGTACTCCCGGGACAGGATTCCTACGAGCAGTACTTC.

V is TRBV4-2 and J is TRBJ2-1; the match to TRBD2 covers 10 bases. The V segment lost 4 bases and the J segment 7 bases; nucleotides outside the gene matches: 7. CDR3 size: 15 residues. Germline V CDR1 and CDR2: LGHNA, YNFKEQ. The CDR3 bases are TGTGCCAGCAGCCCACCGGGACTAGCGACGAATGAGCAGTTCTTC. It yields the protein CASSPPGLATNEQFF.

This clone was seen once. The V call is TRBV28, the J call TRBJ2-7, with 7 bases that match TRBD1. The germline gives CDR1 MDHEN, CDR2 SYDVKM. The ends lost 4 bases at V and 0 bases at J; junction bases unmatched: 6. The CDR3 loop spans 15 amino acids. The CDR3 coding sequence is TGTGCCAGCAGTTCTTGGACAGGCGGCTCCTACGAGCAGTACTTC. Protein sequence: CASSSWTGGSYEQYF.

The J gene is TRBJ2-1, the V gene TRBV7-5; the table's D call, TRBD2, has no DNA check behind it. TRBV7-5 is described as a pseudogene. The CDR3 consists of 17 residues. The chain's CDR3 is CVRSLSPLLAENNEQFF. CDR3 bases: TGTGTCAGAAGCTTATCGCCCCTCCTAGCGGAAAACAATGAGCAGTTCTTC.

A word on this clone: The sample contains more than one DNA sequence encoding this CDR3. The rearrangement links TRBV29-1 to TRBJ2-1; 8 bases fit TRBD2. This CDR3 contains 14 residues. Trimming took 8 bases from V and 6 from J; bases not matched to a gene: 12. CDR1 is SQVTM and CDR2 is ANQGSEA in the germline V gene. The CDR3 nucleotides read TGCAGCTTGATACCGGGAGGGAAGGTCAATGAGCAGTTCTTC. It encodes CSLIPGGKVNEQFF.

This sequence joins TRBV2 and TRBJ1-2; TRBD1 agrees at 9 bases. The CDR3 has 15 residues. Germline assignment: CDR1 SNHLY and CDR2 FYNNEI. V dropped 5 bases and J dropped 8; count of bases not matched to a gene: 12. The CDR3 DNA sequence: TGTGCCAGCAGTCGAAACCCGGGACAGGGTCAAGGCTACACCTTC. Translating gives CASSRNPGQGQGYTF.

The chain uses TRBV2 and TRBJ1-1; 9 bases are shared with TRBD1. V dropped 6 bases and J dropped 5; count of bases not matched to a gene: 4. Germline V gives CDR1 SNHLY, CDR2 FYNNEI. The CDR3 contains 13 residues. The CDR3 DNA follows: TGTGCCAGCAGACGGACAGGGGAAACTGAAGCTTTCTTT. Amino acids: CASRRTGETEAFF.

The V call is TRBV7-3, the J call TRBJ2-1; 10 bases align to TRBD1. Looked up from germline, CDR1 is SGHTA and CDR2 is FQGTGA. The CDR3 extends over 15 amino acids. V lost 5 bases and J lost 4; bases outside the gene matches: 5. As DNA, the CDR3 is TGTGCCAGCAGCCCCCGGGACAGGGGTTACAATGAGCAGTTCTTC. Amino acid sequence: CASSPRDRGYNEQFF.

The chain carries TRBV2 and TRBJ1-5; the D gene is possibly TRBD1 (5 bases). The CDR3 has 16 residues. Trimming took off 6 bases at V and 1 base at J, with 16 bases between the two ends. Germline CDR1 is SNHLY and CDR2 is FYNNEI. CDR3 in amino acids: CASSERRGGSNQPQHF. DNA for the CDR3: TGTGCCAGCAGCGAACGTAGGGGAGGGAGCAATCAGCCCCAGCATTTT.

The chain joins TRBV9 to TRBJ1-1; the D gene is possibly TRBD1 (6 bases). V was trimmed by 0 bases and J by 6 bases, leaving 15 bases between them. The length of the CDR3 is 15 residues. CDR1 and CDR2 (germline): SGDLS, YYNGEE. The CDR3 DNA sequence: TGTGCCAGCAGCGTAGGGGGGCTTGTTGACCCTGAAGCTTTCTTT. The encoded protein is CASSVGGLVDPEAFF.

The chain uses TRBV4-1 and TRBJ2-1; 10 nucleotides align to TRBD2. V shed 0 bases and J 5 bases; nucleotides not matched to a gene: 7. This CDR3 spans 17 amino acids. Germline V gene lookup returns CDR1 MGHRA and CDR2 YSYEKL. DNA of the CDR3: TGCGCCAGCAGCCAAGATTTGGCTAGCGGGGGAGACAATGAGCAGTTCTTC. Translation gives CASSQDLASGGDNEQFF.

The rearrangement uses TRBV28 and TRBJ1-2; D uncertain. Germline CDR1 is MDHEN and CDR2 is SYDVKM. CDR3 length equals 14 residues. The ends were cut back, 3 bases at V and 1 base at J, with 9 bases in the middle. CDR3 nucleotides: TGTGCCAGCAGTTTTCAAGGAGTTAACTATGGCTACACCTTC. This gives the protein CASSFQGVNYGYTF.

The chain is built from TRBV25-1 and TRBJ2-7; D remains unclear. Trimming pared 3 bases from V and 1 base from J, leaving 4 bases between. Germline V gives CDR1 MGHDK, CDR2 SYGVNS. The CDR3 length is 12 residues. CDR3 in DNA: TGTGCCAGCAGTGACAGGTCCTACGAGCAGTACTTC. Amino acid sequence: CASSDRSYEQYF.

This sequence joins TRBV27 and TRBJ1-2; tentatively, D is TRBD1 (6 bases). This CDR3 region has 12 residues. The germline V gene has CDR1 MNHEY and CDR2 SMNVEV (reference sequence). V was clipped by 6 bases and J by 4 bases, with 9 bases between them. This CDR3 reads CASSTGRYGYTF. CDR3 nucleotides: TGTGCCAGCAGCACAGGGCGCTATGGCTACACCTTC.

The chain carries TRBV11-2 and TRBJ1-5; D not resolved. The CDR3 contains 14 residues. CDR1 and CDR2 from the germline V gene are SGHAT and FQNNGV. The ends were cut back, 5 bases at V and 3 bases at J, with 11 bases in the middle. The chain's CDR3 is CASSPDGVNQPQHF. In nucleotides, the CDR3 is TGTGCCAGCAGCCCGGACGGGGTCAATCAGCCCCAGCATTTT.

This chain uses TRBV5-6 with TRBJ1-2; D is possibly TRBD1 (6 bases). Between the trimmed V and J ends, which lost 0 bases and 4 bases, there was a span of 13 bases. Germline CDR1 is SGHDT and CDR2 is YYEEEE. This CDR3 region has 15 residues. CDR3 sequence: CASSLAYRVAYGYTF. CDR3 nucleotides: TGTGCCAGCAGCTTGGCCTACAGGGTAGCCTATGGCTACACCTTC.

The chain carries TRBV5-6 and TRBJ2-2, with TRBD2 matching over 7 bases. Looked up from germline, CDR1 is SGHDT and CDR2 is YYEEEE. V shed 0 bases and J 6 bases; nucleotides not matched to a gene: 8. This CDR3 has 16 residues. The CDR3 loop reads CASSLVGERGAGELFF. The CDR3 DNA is TGTGCCAGCAGCTTGGTAGGGGAGCGGGGCGCCGGGGAGCTGTTTTTT.

The chain employs TRBV7-9 and TRBJ1-1, with 8 bases aligning to TRBD1. The CDR3 is made up of 15 amino acids. Germline lookup yields CDR1 SEHNR and CDR2 FQNEAQ (reference sequence). After removal of 5 bases from V and 2 bases from J, the junction contained 7 bases not matched to a gene. Written as DNA, the CDR3 is TGTGCCAGCAGCCCAGGGGGCCTCTCAAACACTGAAGCTTTCTTT. Translating gives CASSPGGLSNTEAFF.

This clone occurred a few times. This chain links TRBV5-4 with TRBJ1-1; TRBD1 might be the D (6 bases). CDR1 is SGHNT, CDR2 YYREEE, per germline (reference sequence). This CDR3 is built from 14 residues. Trimming pared 4 bases from V and 0 bases from J, leaving 10 bases between. CDR3 sequence reads: CASSLGGLNTEAFF. The CDR3 DNA follows: TGTGCCAGCAGCCTGGGGGGGCTGAACACTGAAGCTTTCTTT.

The rearrangement links TRBV28 to TRBJ1-5; D may be TRBD1 (5 bases). CDR1 and CDR2 (germline): MDHEN, SYDVKM. This CDR3 region has 14 residues. V was cut by 6 bases and J by 3 bases, with 12 bases left in between. The CDR3 bases are TGTGCCAGCAGGTTTCGGGGGGACAATCAGCCCCAGCATTTT. Protein: CASRFRGDNQPQHF. Full variable domain (remainder filled in from reference TRBV28 and TRBJ1-5): DVKVTQSSRYLVKRTGEKVFLECVQDMDHENMFWYRQDPGLGLRLIYFSYDVKMKEKGDIPEGYSVSREKKERFSLILESASTNQTSMYLCASRFRGDNQPQHFGDGTRLSIL.

The chain carries TRBV19 and TRBJ1-2; the D gene is possibly TRBD1 (5 bases). The CDR3 covers 15 residues. V lost 4 bases to trimming and J lost 6 bases, with 18 bases between them. Germline V gene sequence: CDR1 LNHDA, CDR2 SQIVND (reference sequence). The CDR3 bases are TGTGCCAGTAGTAATCGAGTGGGGCAGGCCCATGGCTACACCTTC. Encoded protein: CASSNRVGQAHGYTF.

A word on this clone: Because the CDR3's place on the DNA is in doubt, the DNA is left out and the CDR3 is given as listed by TCRdb. The rearrangement links TRBV13 to TRBJ1-1; the listed D gene, TRBD1, was not tested against the DNA. Germline V gene sequence: CDR1 PRHDT, CDR2 FYEKMQ (reference sequence). The CDR3 is 18 amino acids long, termini counted. CDR3 in amino acids: CASPTPGQVSLKIPEAFF.

The chain joins TRBV7-2 to TRBJ2-2, with 7 bases identical to TRBD1. The germline V gene encodes CDR1 SGHTA and CDR2 FQGNSA. The length of the CDR3 is 15 residues. With 5 bases clipped from V and 0 bases from J, the junction kept 3 bases outside the gene matches. The CDR3 reads CASSRGQPNTGELFF. The CDR3 bases are TGTGCCAGCAGCCGGGGACAGCCGAACACCGGGGAGCTGTTTTTT. Drawing the rest from reference TRBV7-2 and TRBJ2-2, the complete variable domain is GAGVSQSPSNKVTEKGKDVELRCDPISGHTALYWYRQSLGQGLEFLIYFQGNSAPDKSGLPSDRFSAERTGGSVSTLTIQRTQQEDSAVYLCASSRGQPNTGELFFGEGSRLTVL.